Listed here are 7 T cell receptor beta chains from one sample, sequenced in a study of blood T cell repertoires in COVID-19. Generated by immunoSEQ multiplex PCR, the TCRdb table keeps only in-frame clones and is missing some. The table has about 130,000 clones, 77% seen once. Material: peripheral blood. These TCRs come from a man older than 75 with acute or convalescent COVID-19.

This chain links TRBV4-1 with TRBJ1-6, with TRBD1 as a possible D gene (5 bases). Germline-derived CDR1 and CDR2 are MGHRA and YSYEKL. This CDR3 contains 18 residues. With 0 bases removed from V and 7 bases from J, the gap between germline ends came to 19 bases. The CDR3 loop reads CASSQDTPRAGKNSPLHF. CDR3 sequence (DNA): TGCGCCAGCAGCCAAGACACCCCCAGGGCAGGGAAAAATTCACCCCTCCACTTT.

The CDR3 reads CASSLGLAGASRETQYF. For the CDR3, the DNA is TGTGCCAGCAGCTTGGGACTAGCGGGGGCCAGCCGGGAGACCCAGTACTTC. This chain links TRBV5-4 with TRBJ2-5; the match to TRBD2 covers 12 bases. The CDR3 is 17 amino acids. V gave up 0 bases and J gave up 5 bases; unmatched junction bases: 8. Germline CDR1 is SGHNT and CDR2 is YYREEE (reference sequence).

The chain carries TRBV28 and TRBJ1-2; 9 bases agree with TRBD1. Germline V gene data show CDR1 as MDHEN and CDR2 as SYDVKM. V was clipped by 2 bases and J by 6 bases; unmatched bases: 7. CDR3 length: 15 residues. CDR3 DNA: TGTGCCAGCAGTTTACTGACAGGGGGTAAAGATGGCTACACCTTC. This codes for CASSLLTGGKDGYTF.

The table lists this clone with a few counts. The chain carries TRBV11-2 and TRBJ2-2, with no clear D. V shed 1 base and J shed 0 bases, with 6 bases lying between them. The CDR3 runs 15 residues. Germline V CDR1 and CDR2: SGHAT, FQNNGV. The CDR3 nucleotides are TGTGCCAGCAGCTTAGCTGGCACGAACACCGGGGAGCTGTTTTTT. This sequence encodes CASSLAGTNTGELFF.

This clone showed up just once. CDR3 DNA: TGTGCCAGTAGTAGTACCACAGGGGGCTTTTATTACACCGGGGAGCTGTTTTTT. The encoded protein is CASSSTTGGFYYTGELFF. The chain couples TRBV19 to TRBJ2-2, with 9 nucleotides matching TRBD1. CDR1 is LNHDA and CDR2 is SQIVND in the germline V gene (reference sequence). This CDR3 contains 18 residues. With 4 bases clipped from V and 3 bases from J, the junction kept 12 bases outside the gene matches.

J is TRBJ1-2 and V is TRBV11-2; tentative D call: TRBD1 (6 bases). The germline gives CDR1 SGHAT, CDR2 FQNNGV. Trimming left V 5 bases short and J 4 bases short, with 17 bases between. CDR3 length: 15 amino acids. CDR3 in amino acids: CASSKLGASSYGYTF. CDR3 coding DNA: TGTGCCAGCAGCAAGTTGGGGGCCTCTAGCTATGGCTACACCTTC.

In this sample, this clone turned up a few times. This sequence joins TRBV12-5 and TRBJ2-1, with D perhaps TRBD2 (6 bases). The CDR3 covers 13 residues. CDR1 LGHNT and CDR2 FRNRAP come from the germline V gene. V was clipped by 6 bases and J by 4 bases, with 10 bases between them. Written as DNA, the CDR3 is TGTGCTAGTGGGCCCGGGGGTTACAATGAGCAGTTCTTC. Protein: CASGPGGYNEQFF.